This TCR beta chain was found in a study of cytomegalovirus exposure and HLA in healthy donors. Study-wide results and limits: According to the study, some 160 TCR beta chains were cytomegalovirus-associated.

CDR3 length: 15 amino acids. Germline V CDR1 and CDR2: LNHDA, SQIVND (reference sequence). V was pared by 0 bases and J by 7 bases, with 2 bases of the junction left unmatched. With regard to this clone: Antigen: not known.

TCRdb keeps only in-frame clones here, not all; method: immunoSEQ multiplex PCR. Here the sample spans 100,000 to 150,000 clones, 85% to 90% being singletons. The rearrangement links TRBV19 to TRBJ1-6; 8 positions match TRBD1. The sample taken for sequencing was PBMCs. The clonotype comes from a young woman in good health and CMV-seronegative. This chain's CDR3 is CASSIDGDRNSPLHF. Here the CDR3 DNA reads TGTGCCAGTAGTATAGATGGGGACAGGAATTCACCCCTCCACTTT.